This TCR beta chain was identified in a study of vaccination and CD4 T cells after COVID-19. Turning to the study itself: Each individual in the study obtained two doses of BNT162b2 or mRNA-1273 vaccine. Study conclusions and caveats: Among reactive clones from convalescent patients, a median about 83% appeared only post-vaccination.

Specified treatment: approximately 9-day PBMC culture with coronavirus spike peptide pools or control peptides (ViraFEST assay). The authors swapped half the medium for fresh IL-2 medium on days 3 and 7. In germline, CDR1 is GTSNPN, CDR2 SVGIG (reference sequence). V dropped 3 bases and J dropped 4 bases, with 13 bases sitting between them. CDR3 size: 14 residues. Of note for this clonotype: The target antigen is unknown.

The study sequenced cultured CD4+ T cell DNA using the Oncomine TCR Beta short-read assay. TCRdb used MiXCR to reprocess the PCR reads, holding one entry per CDR3 protein. Here the sample spans over 10,000 distinct CDR3 sequences, roughly 31% being singletons. This chain uses TRBV30 with TRBJ2-1, with D unresolved. This clonotype was obtained from a human donor who received a COVID-19 vaccine. This specimen consisted of CD4+ T cells from blood, cultured in vitro, obtained before SARS-CoV-2 vaccination. The CDR3 DNA sequence: TGTGCCTGGAGGCTACAAGGGCCTTACAATGAGCAGTTCTTC. It specifies CAWRLQGPYNEQFF.